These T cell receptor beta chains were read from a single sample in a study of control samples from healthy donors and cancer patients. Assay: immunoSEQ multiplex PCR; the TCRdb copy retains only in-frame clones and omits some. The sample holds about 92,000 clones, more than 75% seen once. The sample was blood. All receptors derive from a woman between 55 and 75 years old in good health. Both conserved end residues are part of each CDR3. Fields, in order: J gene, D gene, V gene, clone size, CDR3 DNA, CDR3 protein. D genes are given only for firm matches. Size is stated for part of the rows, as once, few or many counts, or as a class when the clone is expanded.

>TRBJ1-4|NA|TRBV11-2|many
TGTGCCAGCAGGTTTGGGGTGACGGCTAATGAAAAACTGTTTTTT
CASRFGVTANEKLFF
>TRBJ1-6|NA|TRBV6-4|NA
TGTGCCAGCAGTGACTCCCACAATAATTCACCCCTCCACTTT
CASSDSHNNSPLHF
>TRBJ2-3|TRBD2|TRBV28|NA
TGTGCCAGCTGGGGCGGGGGGGGGAGCTGGGCAGATACGCAGTATTTT
CASWGGGGSWADTQYF
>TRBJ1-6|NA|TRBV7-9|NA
TGTGCCAGCAGCTTAGTAACCCCAGTCAATTCACCCCTCCACTTT
CASSLVTPVNSPLHF
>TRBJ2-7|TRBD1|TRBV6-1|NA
TGTGCCAGCAGTGACCGACAGGGTGGGACCTACGAGCAGTACTTC
CASSDRQGGTYEQYF
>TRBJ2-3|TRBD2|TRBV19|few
TGTGCCAGTAGGGCCCCGGATATAGCGGGGGCAAAAGATACGCAGTATTTT
CASRAPDIAGAKDTQYF
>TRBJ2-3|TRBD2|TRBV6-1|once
TGTGCCAGCAGTGAAACTAGCGGGGGGGCAGATACGCAGTATTTT
CASSETSGGADTQYF
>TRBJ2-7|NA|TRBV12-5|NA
TGTGCTAGTGCCCCCCCGGGACAAACCTACGAGCAGTACTTC
CASAPPGQTYEQYF
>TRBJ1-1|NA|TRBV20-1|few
TGCAGTGCTAAGGGGCCTTGGGAAGCTTTCTTT
CSAKGPWEAFF
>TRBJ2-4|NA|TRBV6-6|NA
TGTGCCAGCAGTCCCCCCCCCGGGACAGCCAAAAACATTCAGTACTTC
CASSPPPGTAKNIQYF
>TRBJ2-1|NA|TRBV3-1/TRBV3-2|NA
TGTGCCAGCAGCAGAGACGGCTTATCCTACAATGAGCAGTTCTTC
CASSRDGLSYNEQFF
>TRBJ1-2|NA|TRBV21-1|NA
TGTGCCAGCAGCAAAGTTAATTGGGGAAGGGGCTACACCTTC
CASSKVNWGRGYTF
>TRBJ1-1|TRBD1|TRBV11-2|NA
TGTGCCAGCAGCTTAGAGGACAGGGGTCGAGCTTTCTTT
CASSLEDRGRAFF
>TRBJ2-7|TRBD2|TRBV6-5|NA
TGTGCCAGCTCTAGCGGGGGGGCCTTCTACGAGCAGTACTTC
CASSSGGAFYEQYF
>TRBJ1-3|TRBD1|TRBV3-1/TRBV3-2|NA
TGTGCCAGCAGCCAAGGATCGACAGGGTCTGGAAACACCATATATTTT
CASSQGSTGSGNTIYF
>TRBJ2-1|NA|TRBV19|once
TGTGCCAGTACCGGACGGACGGCAGGGTCTTCCAATGAGCAGTTCTTC
CASTGRTAGSSNEQFF
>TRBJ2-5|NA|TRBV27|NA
TGTGCCAGCAGTTTAACCCGAGCCCAAGAGACCCAGTACTTC
CASSLTRAQETQYF
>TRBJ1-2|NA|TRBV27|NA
TGTGCCAGCGGCCTTTACAGAGCCCTTAACTATGGCTACACCTTC
CASGLYRALNYGYTF
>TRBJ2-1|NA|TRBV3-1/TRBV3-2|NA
TGTGCCAGCAGCCAAGGAACCCGCTACAATGAGCAGTTCTTC
CASSQGTRYNEQFF
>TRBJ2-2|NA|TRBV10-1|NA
TGCGCCAGCAGTGAGCAGGGCACCGGGGAGCTGTTTTTT
CASSEQGTGELFF
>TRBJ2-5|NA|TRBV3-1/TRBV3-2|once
TGTGCCAGCAGCCAAGCTAGGACCCAGTACTTC
CASSQARTQYF
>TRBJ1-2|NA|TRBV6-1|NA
TGTGCCAGCAGTGAAGACGTCCGGGCCGTAAATGGCTACACCTTC
CASSEDVRAVNGYTF
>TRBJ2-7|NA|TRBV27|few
TGTGCCAGCAGTTTAGTCCCTTCCTACGAGCAGTACTTC
CASSLVPSYEQYF
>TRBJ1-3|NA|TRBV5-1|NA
TGCGCCAGCAGCTTGGGAAGACAGCAATCTGGAAACACCATATATTTT
CASSLGRQQSGNTIYF
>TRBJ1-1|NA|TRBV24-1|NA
TGTGCCACCAGTGACCTCAGCCCGGCCGGAACGAACACTGAAGCTTTCTTT
CATSDLSPAGTNTEAFF
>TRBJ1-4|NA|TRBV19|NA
TGTGCCAGTAGTATCCAGGGGAATGAAAAACTGTTTTTT
CASSIQGNEKLFF
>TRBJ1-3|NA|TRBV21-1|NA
TGTGCCAGCAGCCTCGGGGACGGAGGTGTCTCTGGAAACACCATATATTTT
CASSLGDGGVSGNTIYF
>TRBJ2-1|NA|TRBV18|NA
TGTGCCAGCTCACCTCCCTCCAGGAGGGGAAGGGCGAATGAGCAGTTCTTC
CASSPPSRRGRANEQFF
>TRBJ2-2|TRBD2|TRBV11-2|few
TGTGCCAGCAGCCCTGCCGGGGAGGGCCGGGGGACCGGGGAGCTGTTTTTT
CASSPAGEGRGTGELFF
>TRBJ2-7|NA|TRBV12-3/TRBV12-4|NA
TGTGCCAGCAGTTGGCAAAACTCCTACGAGCAGTACTTC
CASSWQNSYEQYF
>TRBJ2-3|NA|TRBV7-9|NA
TGTGCCAGCAGCCCCTTCATAAGCACAGATACGCAGTATTTT
CASSPFISTDTQYF
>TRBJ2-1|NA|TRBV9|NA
TGTGCCAGCAGCGTAGCTACGGGTTACAATGAGCAGTTCTTC
CASSVATGYNEQFF
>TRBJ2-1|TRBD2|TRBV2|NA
TGTGCCAGCACCCTCTTTCCGGGACTAGCGGGGGCCGCGGGCAGCAGTGAGCAGTTCTTC
CASTLFPGLAGAAGSSEQFF
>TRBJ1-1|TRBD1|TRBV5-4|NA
TGTGCCAGCAGCCCAGGGGGCGCGAACACTGAAGCTTTCTTT
CASSPGGANTEAFF
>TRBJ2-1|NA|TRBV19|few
TGTGCCAGTAGTCCAAGGGGCTACAATGAGCAGTTCTTC
CASSPRGYNEQFF
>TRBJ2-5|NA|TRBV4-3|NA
TGCGCCAGCAGCCAAGATCAAGAAGGGGACGAGACCCAGTACTTC
CASSQDQEGDETQYF
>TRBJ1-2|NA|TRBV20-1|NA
TGCAGTGCTAGCGGGGAAGGTGGCTACACCTTC
CSASGEGGYTF
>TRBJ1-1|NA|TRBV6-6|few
TGTGCCAGCAGTTATACAGGTGAACCTGAAGCTTTCTTT
CASSYTGEPEAFF
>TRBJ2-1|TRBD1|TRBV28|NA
TGTGCCAGCAGTTCCGGGACAGGCGGCGAGCAGTTCTTC
CASSSGTGGEQFF
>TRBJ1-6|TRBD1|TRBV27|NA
TGTGCCAGCAGTTCAGGGACAGGGACTAATTCACCCCTCCACTTT
CASSSGTGTNSPLHF
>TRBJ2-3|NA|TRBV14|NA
TGTGCCAGCAGCCAAGATTTGGCCACTCCTTCAGTGGCGCAGTATTTT
CASSQDLATPSVAQYF
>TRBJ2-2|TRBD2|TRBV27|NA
TGTGCCAGCAGTTTATCGATGAGCCTAGCGGCTGGGGAGCTGTTTTTT
CASSLSMSLAAGELFF
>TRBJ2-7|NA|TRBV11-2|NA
TGTGCCAGCAGCTTAGTGGGGGCCTACGAGCAGTACTTC
CASSLVGAYEQYF
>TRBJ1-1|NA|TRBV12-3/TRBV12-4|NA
TGTGCCAGCAGTTTAGCGGAGAACACTGAAGCTTTCTTT
CASSLAENTEAFF
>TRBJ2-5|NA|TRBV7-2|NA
TGTGCCAGCAGCCCCCAGGGACCCATGTACCAAGAGACCCAGTACTTC
CASSPQGPMYQETQYF
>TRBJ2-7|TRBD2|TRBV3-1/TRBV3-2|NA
TGTGCCAGCAGCCAGCTAGCGGGAGGTTCCTACGAGCAGTACTTC
CASSQLAGGSYEQYF
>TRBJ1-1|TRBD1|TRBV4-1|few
TGCGCCAGCAGCCAAGAAAAAAGACAGGGTTTTACGACTGAAGCTTTCTTT
CASSQEKRQGFTTEAFF
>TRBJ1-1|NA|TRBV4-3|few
TGCGCCAGCAGCCAAGATTATCGCCCGCAGGAGTACACTGAAGCTTTCTTT
CASSQDYRPQEYTEAFF
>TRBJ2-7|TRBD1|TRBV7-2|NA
TGTGCCAGCAGCGACTCAGGGGGCGCGTCCTACGAGCAGTACTTC
CASSDSGGASYEQYF
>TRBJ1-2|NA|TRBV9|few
TGTGCCAGCAGCGTAGATCTGGTCCCAGGGTATGGCTACACCTTC
CASSVDLVPGYGYTF